This TCR beta chain was sequenced in a study of Tregs in tolerant kidney transplant recipients. Method: immunoSEQ multiplex PCR; TCRdb's copy keeps in-frame clones and lacks some. The sample lists about 81,000 clones, over 75% seen once, with about 1.6% in the top ten. Related graft donors supplied nonmyeloablative bone marrow transplants, and mixed chimerism was transient. Unstimulated Tregs (CD4+CD25+CD127-) and CD4+CD25- non-Tregs were sorted from PBMCs. Study conclusions and caveats: Findings come from small patient numbers and require larger validation. Donor-specific Treg expansion exceeded global Treg expansion in tolerant patients, suggesting antigen drive.

About this clone itself: Its antigen is undetermined.

This receptor was obtained from a human patient who received a combined kidney and bone marrow transplant. Some T cells may be the graft donor's. This specimen consisted of CD4+ T cells from blood (PBMCs), obtained 24 months after the transplant.

CDR3: CASSLSSSGNTIYF. The CDR3, as DNA: TGTGCCAGCAGTTTATCCAGCTCTGGAAACACCATATATTTT. The gene calls are TRBV28 and TRBJ1-3; D not certain. Trimming shortened V by 1 base and J by 0 bases, and 4 bases separated the two germline ends. The CDR3 contains 14 residues. From germline, CDR1 is MDHEN and CDR2 SYDVKM.